One T cell receptor (beta chain) is described in this entry. Germline trimming cut 2 bases from V and 5 bases from J; bases unmatched to any gene: 3. The CDR3 has 13 residues. Germline V lookup: CDR1 LGHNT, CDR2 FRNRAP. The table came from immunoSEQ multiplex PCR; TCRdb's copy has only in-frame clones and leaves some out. Of 85,000 to 100,000 clones listed, around 94% are singletons. These data originate in a study of T cell changes during pregnancy in multiple sclerosis. The source was peripheral blood, collected after pregnancy. The sequence came from a female donor with multiple sclerosis, enrolled in a pregnancy study. The chain couples TRBV12-5 to TRBJ2-7, with 7 bases identical to TRBD1. CDR3 region: CASGLHTGDEQYF. CDR3 DNA: TGTGCTAGTGGTTTGCACACAGGGGACGAGCAGTACTTC.